This passage covers 12 T cell receptor beta chains from one sample sequenced in a study of post-analysis software for immune sequencing data. General study findings and limits: Five or six TRBV segments appeared more often in patients than in controls, and TRBV5-6, TRBV5-1 and TRBV20-1 were among these.

Tagging with unique molecular identifiers was a feature of the TCR beta cDNA libraries. Using its own MiXCR run on the PCR reads, TCRdb lists one record per CDR3 protein. The data contain some 260,000 distinct CDR3 sequences, 36% of them seen just once; the ten biggest clones take up under 5.5%. Which antigens these TCRs recognize remains unknown. Material for sequencing was blood. All receptors derive from a girl aged 10-17 years with multiple sclerosis.

This clonotype was counted at least ten times. The rearrangement joins TRBV6-6 to TRBJ1-2; D is undetermined. V was trimmed by 7 bases and J by 3 bases, leaving 6 bases between them. The germline V gene encodes CDR1 MNHNY and CDR2 SVGAGI (reference sequence). The CDR3 length is 11 residues. In nucleotides, the CDR3 is TGTGCCAGCACCCGAGACTATGGCTACACCTTC. Translated, it gives CASTRDYGYTF.

This clonotype was counted many times. J is TRBJ1-5 and V is TRBV12-3 or TRBV12-4; a possible D gene is TRBD1 (6 bases). The CDR3 extends over 15 amino acids. V dropped 1 base and J dropped 4 bases, with 11 bases sitting between them. CDR3 bases: TGTGCCAGCAGTTTAGATGGACAGCCAAATCAGCCCCAGCATTTT. Residues: CASSLDGQPNQPQHF.

This clonotype was observed many times. This sequence joins TRBV5-1 and TRBJ2-5, with D possibly matching TRBD1 (5 bases). CDR3 length: 13 residues. V lost 1 base and J 4 bases, leaving 8 bases between the germline ends. Germline-derived CDR1 and CDR2 are SGHRS and YFSETQ. The CDR3 region has the DNA TGCGCCAGCAGCTTGACAGGCCTAGAGACCCAGTACTTC. This codes for CASSLTGLETQYF. The variable domain in full, completed from reference TRBV5-1 and TRBJ2-5, reads KAGVTQTPRYLIKTRGQQVTLSCSPISGHRSVSWYQQTPGQGLQFLFEYFSETQRNKGNFPGRFSGRQFSNSRSEMNVSTLELGDSALYLCASSLTGLETQYFGPGTRLLVL.

This clonotype was recorded many times. This chain links TRBV20-1 with TRBJ2-1; 8 bases align to TRBD2. Germline assignment: CDR1 DFQATT and CDR2 SNEGSKA (reference sequence). Trimming took 0 bases from V and 1 from J; bases not matched to a gene: 11. The CDR3 is 18 amino acids. CDR3 in amino acids: CSARDRTGGGVSYNEQFF. In nucleotides, the CDR3 is TGCAGTGCTAGAGATCGGACGGGAGGGGGGGTGTCCTACAATGAGCAGTTCTTC.

This chain links TRBV20-1 with TRBJ2-7; D gene uncertain. The closer fit of TRBJ2-5 to the DNA end suggests the J call may be wrong. The CDR3 consists of 14 residues. Germline V lookup: CDR1 DFQATT, CDR2 SNEGSKA (reference sequence). CDR3 loop: CSARRGAAKETQYF. The CDR3 region has the DNA TGCAGTGCTAGAAGAGGCGCAGCCAAAGAGACCCAGTACTTC.

As to this clonotype: A read error may be the cause here, since a much bigger clone is one base away. This chain links TRBV20-1 with TRBJ2-5; D perhaps matches TRBD1 (6 bases). Trimming cost V 3 bases and J 2 bases, with 10 bases left between them. The CDR3 runs to 13 residues. CDR1 is DFQATT, CDR2 SNEGSKA, per germline (reference sequence). CDR3 protein: CSARIQGQETQYF. CDR3 nucleotide sequence: TGCAGTGCTAGGATACAGGGACAAGAGACCCAGTACTTC.

This chain uses TRBV6-1 with TRBJ2-1; 9 nucleotides match TRBD2. The DNA end favors TRBJ2-7, so the J call may be wrong. The CDR3 extends over 15 amino acids. Germline-derived CDR1 and CDR2 are MNHNS and SASEGT. CDR3 in amino acids: CASRPGAGGPIEQYF. In DNA, the CDR3 is TGTGCCAGCAGGCCGGGGGCGGGGGGGCCTATTGAGCAGTACTTC.

This clonotype was seen at least ten times. V usage is TRBV20-1 and J usage is TRBJ2-1; 10 nucleotides agree with TRBD2. The V and J ends lost 5 bases and 3 bases, in that order; junction bases with no gene match: 7. Per germline, CDR1 DFQATT and CDR2 SNEGSKA (reference sequence). The CDR3 is made up of 15 amino acids. The CDR3 region is CSAPRTSGNYNEQFF. The CDR3 nucleotides read TGCAGTGCTCCCCGGACTAGCGGAAACTACAATGAGCAGTTCTTC.

This clonotype was detected a few times. The chain uses TRBV5-1 and TRBJ1-1; D uncertain. Trimming removed 2 bases at V and 1 base at J, with 6 bases between. The CDR3 consists of 13 residues. Germline values: CDR1 SGHRS, CDR2 YFSETQ. CDR3 residues: CASSFRENTEAFF. CDR3 DNA sequence: TGCGCCAGCAGCTTCCGGGAGAACACTGAAGCTTTCTTT.

The chain combines TRBV7-2 with TRBJ2-4, with 12 bases lining up with TRBD2. CDR1 is SGHTA and CDR2 is FQGNSA in the germline V gene. After removal of 0 bases from V and 6 bases from J, the junction contained 6 bases not matched to a gene. The length of the CDR3 is 17 residues. The CDR3 DNA sequence: TGTGCCAGCAGCTTAGCGCTAGCGGGAGGGCCGGGAAACATTCAGTACTTC. Encoded protein: CASSLALAGGPGNIQYF.

Many counts were recorded for this clonotype. This chain uses TRBV7-6 with TRBJ2-5, with 11 bases that match TRBD1. The V gene end was trimmed by 3 bases and the J gene end by 5 bases; junction bases not matched to a gene: 2. Germline V CDR1 and CDR2: SGHVS, FNYEAQ. This CDR3 has 14 amino acids. The chain's CDR3 is CASSFGQGAETQYF. The CDR3 region has the DNA TGTGCCAGCAGCTTCGGACAGGGGGCGGAGACCCAGTACTTC.

This clonotype was recorded at least ten times. CDR3 loop: CSVELKTEAFF. The DNA for the CDR3 is TGCAGCGTTGAACTAAAAACTGAAGCTTTCTTT. The chain has TRBV29-1 and TRBJ1-1; D call uncertain. V was cut by 2 bases and J by 5 bases, with 6 bases left in between. Looked up from germline, CDR1 is SQVTM and CDR2 is ANQGSEA. The CDR3 loop spans 11 amino acids. Full variable domain (outside the CDR3, taken from reference TRBV29-1 and TRBJ1-1): SAVISQKPSRDICQRGTSLTIQCQVDSQVTMMFWYRQQPGQSLTLIATANQGSEATYESGFVIDKFPISRPNLTFSTLTVSNMSPEDSSIYLCSVELKTEAFFGQGTRLTVV.